This T cell receptor (beta chain) was captured by sequencing in a study of T cell changes during pregnancy in multiple sclerosis. Repertoires were generated with immunoSEQ multiplex PCR, while TCRdb's copy carries only in-frame clones and drops some. Of 14,000 or so clones listed, approximately 93% were seen once; the top ten hold over 2.5%. From germline, CDR1 is SGHRS and CDR2 YFSETQ. This CDR3 has 14 residues. The V gene end was trimmed by 3 bases and the J gene end by 3 bases; junction bases not matched to a gene: 4. The TCR originated in a female donor in good health, enrolled as a control in a pregnancy study. This rearrangement joins TRBV5-1 to TRBJ2-7; TRBD1 matches 9 bases. Sequences were derived from peripheral blood, sampled in the second trimester of pregnancy. CDR3 nucleotides: TGCGCCAGCAGCTGGGGGACAGGGATCTACGAGCAGTACTTC. Translated, it gives CASSWGTGIYEQYF. The whole variable domain, filled in from reference TRBV5-1 and TRBJ2-7, reads KAGVTQTPRYLIKTRGQQVTLSCSPISGHRSVSWYQQTPGQGLQFLFEYFSETQRNKGNFPGRFSGRQFSNSRSEMNVSTLELGDSALYLCASSWGTGIYEQYFGPGTRLTVT.